Ten or more counts support the clone carrying this T cell receptor beta chain. What it binds is not known. The source material, RNA transcripts, was used to amplify TCR beta CDR3 regions. HTBI primers drove first-round RT-PCR of the TCR CDR3. Via MiXCR, TCRdb re-called the multiplex PCR reads, giving one row per CDR3 protein. Altogether around 800,000 distinct CDR3 sequences are present, about two fifths being singletons, with the ten largest covering 8% to 9%. The data belong to a study of T cells in Graves' hyperthyroidism and ophthalmopathy. Study-wide results and limits: A 13 V-J model separated ophthalmopathy from stable hyperthyroidism.

The diagnostic basis comprised clinical symptoms, serum thyroxine and TRAb, thyroid ultrasound and orbital computed tomography. Germline-derived CDR1 and CDR2 are DFQATT and SNEGSKA (reference sequence). This CDR3 contains 10 residues. The V gene lost 4 bases and the J gene lost 6 bases, with 7 bases spanning the gap. The source of this sequence is a man between 18 and 29 years old with Graves' hyperthyroidism. Sequenced sample: blood. The chain links TRBV20-1 to TRBJ2-7; D is undetermined. In nucleotides, the CDR3 is TGCAGTGCTAATGCCGGCGAGCAGTACTTC. It codes for CSANAGEQYF.